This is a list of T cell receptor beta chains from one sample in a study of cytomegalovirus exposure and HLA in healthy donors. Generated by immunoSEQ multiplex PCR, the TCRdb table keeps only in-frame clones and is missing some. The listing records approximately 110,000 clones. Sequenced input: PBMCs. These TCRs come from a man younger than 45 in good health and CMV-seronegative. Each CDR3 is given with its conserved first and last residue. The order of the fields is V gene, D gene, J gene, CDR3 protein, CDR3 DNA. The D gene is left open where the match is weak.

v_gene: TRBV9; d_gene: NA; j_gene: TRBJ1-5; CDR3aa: CASYLSGRTYSNQPQHF; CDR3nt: TGTGCCAGCTACCTATCCGGGAGGACCTATAGCAATCAGCCCCAGCATTTT
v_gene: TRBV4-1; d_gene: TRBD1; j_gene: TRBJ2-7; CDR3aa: CASSQGVRTGGRGEQYF; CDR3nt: TGCGCCAGCAGCCAAGGGGTGCGGACAGGGGGCCGGGGCGAGCAGTACTTC
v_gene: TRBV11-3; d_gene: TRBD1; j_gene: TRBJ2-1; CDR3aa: CASSIGTGPDNEQFF; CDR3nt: TGTGCCAGCAGCATTGGGACAGGGCCCGACAATGAGCAGTTCTTC
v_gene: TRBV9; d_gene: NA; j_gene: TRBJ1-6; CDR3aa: CASSVEQGTSPLHF; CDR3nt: TGTGCCAGCAGCGTCGAACAGGGAACGTCACCCCTCCACTTT
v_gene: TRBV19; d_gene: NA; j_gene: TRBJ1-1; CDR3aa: CASQGMNTEAFF; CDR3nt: TGTGCCAGTCAGGGCATGAACACTGAAGCTTTCTTT
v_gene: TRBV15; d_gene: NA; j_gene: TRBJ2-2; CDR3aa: CATSRGSSVGELFF; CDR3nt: TGTGCCACCAGCAGGGGTAGCAGCGTCGGGGAGCTGTTTTTT
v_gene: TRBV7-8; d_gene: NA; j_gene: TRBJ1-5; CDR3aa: CASSVGDPLPRHQPQHF; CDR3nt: TGTGCCAGCAGCGTGGGAGATCCCCTTCCTCGCCATCAGCCCCAGCATTTT
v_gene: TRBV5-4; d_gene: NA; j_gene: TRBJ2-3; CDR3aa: CASSPDSLGDTQYF; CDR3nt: TGTGCCAGCAGCCCCGACTCCCTGGGAGATACGCAGTATTTT
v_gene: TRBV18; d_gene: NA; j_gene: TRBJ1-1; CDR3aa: CASSPPGAERTEAFF; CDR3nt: TGTGCCAGCTCACCCCCTGGGGCTGAACGCACTGAAGCTTTCTTT
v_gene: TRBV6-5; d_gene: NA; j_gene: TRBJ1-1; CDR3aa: CASSARFMDTEAFF; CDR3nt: TGTGCCAGCAGTGCGCGGTTTATGGACACTGAAGCTTTCTTT
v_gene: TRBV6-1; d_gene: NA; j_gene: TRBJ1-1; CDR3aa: CASSRGGGTEAFF; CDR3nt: TGTGCCAGCAGCCGCGGGGGTGGCACTGAAGCTTTCTTT
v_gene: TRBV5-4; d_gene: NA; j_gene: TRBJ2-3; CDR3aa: CASSFGGRGMDTQYF; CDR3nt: TGTGCCAGCAGCTTCGGGGGGCGGGGGATGGATACGCAGTATTTT
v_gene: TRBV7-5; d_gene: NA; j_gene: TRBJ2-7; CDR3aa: CVRSQGWRISYEQYF; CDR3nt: TGTGTCAGAAGTCAAGGGTGGAGGATCTCCTACGAGCAGTACTTC
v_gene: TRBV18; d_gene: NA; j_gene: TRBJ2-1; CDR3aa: CASSSGFRNEQFF; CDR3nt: TGTGCCAGCTCATCGGGGTTTAGGAATGAGCAGTTCTTC
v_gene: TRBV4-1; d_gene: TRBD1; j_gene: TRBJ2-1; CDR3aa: CASSQGRGLYNEQFF; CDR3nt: TGCGCCAGCAGCCAAGGCAGGGGGCTTTACAATGAGCAGTTCTTC
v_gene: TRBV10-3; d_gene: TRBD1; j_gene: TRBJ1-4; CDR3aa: CAISPGGSTNEKLFF; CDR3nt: TGTGCCATCAGTCCAGGGGGTTCAACTAATGAAAAACTGTTTTTT
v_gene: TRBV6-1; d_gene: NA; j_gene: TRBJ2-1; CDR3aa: CASSPLREGEQFF; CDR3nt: TGTGCCAGCAGTCCCCTTCGGGAAGGTGAGCAGTTCTTC
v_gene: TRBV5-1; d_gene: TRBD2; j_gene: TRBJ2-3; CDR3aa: CASSLGSGGPRDTQYF; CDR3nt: TGCGCCAGCAGCTTGGGGAGCGGGGGGCCTAGGGATACGCAGTATTTT
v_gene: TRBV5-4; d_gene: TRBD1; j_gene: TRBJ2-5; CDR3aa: CASSRGQGETQYF; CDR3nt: TGTGCCAGCAGCAGGGGACAGGGAGAGACCCAGTACTTC
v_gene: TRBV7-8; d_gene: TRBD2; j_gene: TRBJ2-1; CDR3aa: CASSSHSGGKTFNEQFF; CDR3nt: TGTGCCAGCAGCTCCCATAGCGGGGGCAAAACTTTCAATGAGCAGTTCTTC
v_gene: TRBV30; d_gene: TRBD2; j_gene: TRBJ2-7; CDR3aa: CAWRNPGTSGVQQYF; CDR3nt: TGTGCCTGGAGGAATCCCGGGACTAGCGGGGTCCAGCAGTACTTC
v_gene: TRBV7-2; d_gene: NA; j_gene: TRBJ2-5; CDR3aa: CASSLGLVAGETQYF; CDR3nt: TGTGCCAGCAGCTTAGGGTTGGTAGCTGGAGAGACCCAGTACTTC
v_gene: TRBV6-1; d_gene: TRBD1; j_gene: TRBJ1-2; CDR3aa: CASSDDRVRIHRAGYTF; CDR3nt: TGTGCCAGCAGTGACGACAGGGTACGGATTCATCGGGCCGGCTACACCTTC
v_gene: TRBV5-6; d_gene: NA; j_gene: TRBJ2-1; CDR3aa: CASSPLGSSYNEQFF; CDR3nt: TGTGCCAGCAGCCCCCTGGGGAGCTCCTACAATGAGCAGTTCTTC
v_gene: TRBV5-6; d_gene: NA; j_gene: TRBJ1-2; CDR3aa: CASSLDEGRRDYGYTF; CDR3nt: TGTGCCAGCAGCTTGGACGAGGGGAGGAGGGACTATGGCTACACCTTC
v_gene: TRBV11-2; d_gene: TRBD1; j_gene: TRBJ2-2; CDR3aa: CASSPSLLTGGPTGELFF; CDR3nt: TGTGCCAGCAGCCCAAGCCTCTTGACAGGGGGCCCCACCGGGGAGCTGTTTTTT
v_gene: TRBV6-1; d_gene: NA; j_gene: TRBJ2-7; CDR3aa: CASSAKGDEQYF; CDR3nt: TGTGCCAGCAGTGCGAAGGGGGACGAGCAGTACTTC
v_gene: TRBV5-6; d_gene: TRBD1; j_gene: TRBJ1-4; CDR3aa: CASSFGQGKRSEKLFF; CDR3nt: TGTGCCAGCAGCTTCGGACAGGGCAAGAGATCTGAAAAACTGTTTTTT
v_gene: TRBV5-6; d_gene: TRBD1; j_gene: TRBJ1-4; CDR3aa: CASSQLTGVAEKLFF; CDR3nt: TGTGCCAGCAGCCAATTGACAGGGGTGGCTGAAAAACTGTTTTTT
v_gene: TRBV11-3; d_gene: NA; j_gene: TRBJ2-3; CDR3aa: CASSLGQSTDTQYF; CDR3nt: TGTGCCAGCAGCTTAGGGCAAAGCACAGATACGCAGTATTTT
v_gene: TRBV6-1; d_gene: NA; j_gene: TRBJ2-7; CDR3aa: CASLRGREQYF; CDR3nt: TGTGCCAGCCTCCGAGGGCGGGAGCAGTACTTC
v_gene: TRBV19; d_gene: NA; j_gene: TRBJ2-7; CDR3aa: CASSIDPDDKEQYF; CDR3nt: TGTGCCAGTAGTATAGATCCGGATGACAAGGAGCAGTACTTC
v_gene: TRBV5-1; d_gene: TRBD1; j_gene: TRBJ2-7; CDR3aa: CASSLGQGTISYEQYF; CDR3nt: TGCGCCAGCAGCTTGGGACAGGGCACGATCTCCTACGAGCAGTACTTC
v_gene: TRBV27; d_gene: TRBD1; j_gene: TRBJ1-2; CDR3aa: CASGRLTGEGDGYTF; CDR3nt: TGTGCCAGCGGACGCCTGACAGGGGAAGGCGATGGCTACACCTTC
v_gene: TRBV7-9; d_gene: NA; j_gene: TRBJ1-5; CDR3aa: CASSPGNQPQHF; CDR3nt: TGTGCCAGCAGCCCAGGTAATCAGCCCCAGCATTTT
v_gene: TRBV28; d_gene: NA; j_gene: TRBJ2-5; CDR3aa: CAMRRETQYF; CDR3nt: TGTGCTATGCGGAGAGAGACCCAGTACTTC
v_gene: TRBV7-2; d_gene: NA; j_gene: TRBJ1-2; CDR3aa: CASSRLFGGSYGYTF; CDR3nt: TGTGCCAGCAGCCGCCTGTTCGGGGGGAGCTATGGCTACACCTTC
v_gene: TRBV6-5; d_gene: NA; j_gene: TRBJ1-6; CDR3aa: CASSQGSSYNSPLHF; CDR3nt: TGTGCCAGCAGCCAGGGGAGCTCCTATAATTCACCCCTCCACTTT
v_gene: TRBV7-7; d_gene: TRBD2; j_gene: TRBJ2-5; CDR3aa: CASSQGTSGGEETQYF; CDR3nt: TGTGCCAGCAGCCAAGGGACTAGCGGGGGGGAAGAGACCCAGTACTTC
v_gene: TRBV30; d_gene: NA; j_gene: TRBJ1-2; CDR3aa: CAWSPLDRGKIYGYTF; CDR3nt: TGTGCCTGGAGTCCTCTGGACCGCGGGAAGATATATGGCTACACCTTC
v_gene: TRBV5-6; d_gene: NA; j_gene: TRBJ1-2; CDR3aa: CASSLPPIQGYTF; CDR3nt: TGTGCCAGCAGCTTGCCCCCGATTCAGGGCTACACCTTC
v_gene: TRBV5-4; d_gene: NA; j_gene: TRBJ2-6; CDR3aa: CASSPENRVEVLTF; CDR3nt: TGTGCCAGCAGCCCTGAAAACAGGGTCGAGGTCCTGACTTTC
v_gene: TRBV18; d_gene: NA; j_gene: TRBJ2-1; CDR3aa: CASLPDQGTEQFF; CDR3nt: TGTGCCAGCCTACCTGATCAGGGGACTGAGCAGTTCTTC
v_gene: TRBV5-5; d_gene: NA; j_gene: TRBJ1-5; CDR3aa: CASSPDVGASNQPQHF; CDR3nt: TGTGCCAGCAGCCCGGACGTGGGAGCGAGCAATCAGCCCCAGCATTTT